This TCR beta chain was identified during a study of naive CD8 T cells in extremely preterm neonates. Study-wide points: iChao1 richness was lowest in preterm neonates, significantly versus all ages.

Without labor or membrane rupture, elective cesareans at about 35-43 weeks supplied term cord blood. Produced via immunoSEQ multiplex PCR; TCRdb's table is partial and in-frame only. The profile shows 7,400 or so clones, around 98% of them singletons. As concerns this clone: Its antigen is undetermined.

Germline V lookup: CDR1 SGHDT, CDR2 YYEEEE. The trim removed 3 bases at V and 0 bases at J, leaving 2 bases unmatched. CDR3 size: 15 residues. Material for sequencing was naive CD8+ T cells from cord blood. J is TRBJ2-7 and V is TRBV5-6; 11 positions agree with TRBD2. This sequence originates from a newborn in good health. Written as DNA, the CDR3 is TGTGCCAGCAGCTCTACTAGCGGGGGCTCCTACGAGCAGTACTTC. The encoded protein is CASSSTSGGSYEQYF.